Listed below are T cell receptor beta chains from one sample, sequenced in a study of PD-L1 blockade in urothelial cancer. Using immunoSEQ multiplex PCR, the repertoire was profiled, and TCRdb retains in-frame clones only, with some absent. The sample records some 120,000 clones, approximately 90% being singletons. The sample here was PBMCs, taken around atezolizumab (anti-PD-L1) treatment. The origin of the receptors is a man in his sixties with urothelial cancer. Both conserved end residues are trimmed from each CDR3.

v_call: TRBV4-1; cdr3_length: 12; cdr3_aa: ASSPTRLTGELF
v_call: TRBV2; cdr3_length: 12; cdr3_aa: ASSERTGVSPLH
v_call: TRBV29-1; cdr3_length: 11; cdr3_aa: SVGVAPWDTQY
v_call: TRBV5-1; cdr3_length: 15; cdr3_aa: ASSPPLAGGFSYEQY
v_call: TRBV2; cdr3_length: 12; cdr3_aa: ASSGRTANTEAF
v_call: TRBV5-4; cdr3_length: 14; cdr3_aa: ASSPAGTSGVYEQF
v_call: TRBV7-6; cdr3_length: 15; cdr3_aa: ASSLGGLGGLTYEQY
v_call: TRBV5-1; cdr3_length: 10; cdr3_aa: ASSDQGTEAF
v_call: TRBV6-1; cdr3_length: 13; cdr3_aa: ASSEGEGAAYEQY
v_call: TRBV11-2; cdr3_length: 16; cdr3_aa: ASSLVGASGGLQETQY
v_call: TRBV4-2; cdr3_length: 15; cdr3_aa: ASSQVRRTRSSYEQY
v_call: TRBV5-6; cdr3_length: 9; cdr3_aa: ASSLAFEQF
v_call: TRBV2; cdr3_length: 12; cdr3_aa: ASSRDRITGELF
v_call: TRBV6-5; cdr3_length: 13; cdr3_aa: ASSYLGTGNTEAF
v_call: TRBV4-2; cdr3_length: 13; cdr3_aa: ASSQEGQINQPQH
v_call: TRBV25-1; cdr3_length: 13; cdr3_aa: ASSEGSGTLYGYT
v_call: TRBV5-5; cdr3_length: 12; cdr3_aa: ASSLLRGPNEQF